This T cell receptor beta chain was documented in a study of cytomegalovirus exposure and HLA in healthy donors. The trim removed 5 bases at V and 6 bases at J, leaving 12 bases unmatched. Germline V gene sequence: CDR1 MNHEY, CDR2 SMNVEV (reference sequence). The CDR3 is made up of 15 amino acids. Findings and limits, study-wide: Specificity for CMV antigens was confirmed in vitro for three of the CMV-associated chains.

This clone has just a few counts. Its antigen is as yet unknown. In the PCR, 60 Vbeta and 13 Jbeta primers were used. The protocol was immunoSEQ multiplex PCR, while the TCRdb copy is restricted to in-frame clones and leaves out a portion. The sample shows 90,000 to 150,000 clones, 55% to 65% of them seen only once. The chain joins TRBV27 to TRBJ2-7, with 8 bases aligning to TRBD1. Material for sequencing was PBMCs. The TCR comes from a man between 40 and 49 years old in good health and CMV-seropositive. The CDR3 nucleotides read TGTGCCAGCAGTCCTCACTCAGGGGGCCCGGTCGAGCAGTACTTC. Protein product: CASSPHSGGPVEQYF.